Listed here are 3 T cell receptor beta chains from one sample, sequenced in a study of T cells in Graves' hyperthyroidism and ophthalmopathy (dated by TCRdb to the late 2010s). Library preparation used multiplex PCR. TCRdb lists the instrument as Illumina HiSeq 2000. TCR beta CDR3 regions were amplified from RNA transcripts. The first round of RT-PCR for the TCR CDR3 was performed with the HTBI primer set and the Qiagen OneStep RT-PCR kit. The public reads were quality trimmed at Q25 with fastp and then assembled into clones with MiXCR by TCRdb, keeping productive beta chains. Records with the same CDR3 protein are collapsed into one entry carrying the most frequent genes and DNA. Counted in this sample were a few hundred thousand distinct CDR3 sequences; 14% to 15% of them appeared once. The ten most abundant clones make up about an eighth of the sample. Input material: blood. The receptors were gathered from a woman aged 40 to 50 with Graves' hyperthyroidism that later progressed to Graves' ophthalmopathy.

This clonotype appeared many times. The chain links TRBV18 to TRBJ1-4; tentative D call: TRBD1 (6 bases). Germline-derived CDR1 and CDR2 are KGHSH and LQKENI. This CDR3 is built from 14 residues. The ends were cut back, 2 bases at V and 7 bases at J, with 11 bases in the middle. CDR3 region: CASSPTGSAEKLFF. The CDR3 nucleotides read TGTGCCAGCTCACCAACAGGGTCGGCTGAAAAACTGTTTTTT.

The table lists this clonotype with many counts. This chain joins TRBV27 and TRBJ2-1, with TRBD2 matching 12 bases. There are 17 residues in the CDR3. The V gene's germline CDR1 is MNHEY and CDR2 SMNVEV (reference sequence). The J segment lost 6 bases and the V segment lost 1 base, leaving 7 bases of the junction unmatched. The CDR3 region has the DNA TGTGCCAGCAGTTTATGGGCGCTAGCGGGAGGGCCCAATGAGCAGTTCTTC. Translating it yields CASSLWALAGGPNEQFF.

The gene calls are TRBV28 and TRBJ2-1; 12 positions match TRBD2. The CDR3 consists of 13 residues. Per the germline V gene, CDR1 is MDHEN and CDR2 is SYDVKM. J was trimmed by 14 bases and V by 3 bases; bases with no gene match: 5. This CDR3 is CASSFGLAGIEFF. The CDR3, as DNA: TGTGCCAGCAGTTTTGGACTAGCGGGAATCGAGTTCTTC.